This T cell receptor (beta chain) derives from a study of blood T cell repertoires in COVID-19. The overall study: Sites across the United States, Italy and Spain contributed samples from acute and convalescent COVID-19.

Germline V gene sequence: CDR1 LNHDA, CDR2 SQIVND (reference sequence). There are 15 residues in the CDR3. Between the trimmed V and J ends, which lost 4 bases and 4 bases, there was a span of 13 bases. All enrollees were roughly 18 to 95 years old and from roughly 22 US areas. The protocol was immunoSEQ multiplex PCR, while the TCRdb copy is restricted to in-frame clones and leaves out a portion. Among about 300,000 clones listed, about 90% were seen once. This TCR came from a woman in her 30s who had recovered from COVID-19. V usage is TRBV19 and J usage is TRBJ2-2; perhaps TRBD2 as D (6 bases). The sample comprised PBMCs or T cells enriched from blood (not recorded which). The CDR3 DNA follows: TGTGCCAGTAGTAGTTCGGGGGTTGGCACCGGGGAGCTGTTTTTT. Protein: CASSSSGVGTGELFF.